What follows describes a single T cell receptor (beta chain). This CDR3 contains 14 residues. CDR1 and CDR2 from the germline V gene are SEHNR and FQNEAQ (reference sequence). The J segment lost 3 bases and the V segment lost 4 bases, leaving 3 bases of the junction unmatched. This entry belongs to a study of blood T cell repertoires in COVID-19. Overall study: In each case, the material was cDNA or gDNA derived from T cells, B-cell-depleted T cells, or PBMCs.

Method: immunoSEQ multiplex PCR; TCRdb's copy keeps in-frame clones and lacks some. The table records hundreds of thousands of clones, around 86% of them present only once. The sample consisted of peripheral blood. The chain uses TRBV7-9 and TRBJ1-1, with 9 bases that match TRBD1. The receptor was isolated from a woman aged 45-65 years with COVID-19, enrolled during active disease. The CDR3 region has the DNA TGTGCCAGCAGCTCTTACAGGGGGCACACTGAAGCTTTCTTT. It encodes CASSSYRGHTEAFF.